This TCR beta chain was documented in a study of blood T cell repertoires in COVID-19. Profiling relied on immunoSEQ multiplex PCR, and the TCRdb table lists in-frame clones only, not all of them. The sample lists some 320,000 clones, 85% seen once, with under 2% in the top ten. V trimming: 3 bases; J trimming: 0 bases; junction bases outside the gene matches: 2. CDR1 and CDR2 from the germline V gene are SGHTA and FQGNSA. The CDR3 is 14 residues long. No more than 2 weeks before study entry, exposed participants had met a case of COVID-19. The sequencing sample was made of PBMCs or T cells enriched from blood (not recorded which). The TCR sequence derives from a woman aged 25 to 45 who had been exposed to COVID-19. The rearrangement links TRBV7-2 to TRBJ2-7; the match to TRBD1 covers 7 bases. The CDR3 loop is CASSFDRVSYEQYF. The DNA of the CDR3 is TGTGCCAGCAGCTTCGACAGGGTCTCCTACGAGCAGTACTTC. The full variable domain, with the rest looked up from reference TRBV7-2 and TRBJ2-7, is GAGVSQSPSNKVTEKGKDVELRCDPISGHTALYWYRQSLGQGLEFLIYFQGNSAPDKSGLPSDRFSAERTGGSVSTLTIQRTQQEDSAVYLCASSFDRVSYEQYFGPGTRLTVT.